Listed below are T cell receptor beta chains from one sample, sequenced in a study of blood T cell repertoires in COVID-19. Libraries were prepared by immunoSEQ multiplex PCR; TCRdb keeps only in-frame clonotypes and omits some of them. The sample includes 59,000 or so clones, approximately 78% of them seen just once. The specimen was peripheral blood. These TCRs come from a human donor in a cohort sampled during active COVID-19. Both conserved end residues are part of each CDR3. D genes are given only for firm matches. Some rows have no size entry. The others give once, few or many, or a class for an expanded clone.

J: TRBJ1-2; D: NA; V: TRBV12-3/TRBV12-4; size: NA; CDR3: CASRTGRGYGYTF; DNA: TGTGCCAGCAGGACAGGCCGCGGCTATGGCTACACCTTC
J: TRBJ1-1; D: TRBD1; V: TRBV14; size: NA; CDR3: CASSQSRGQNTEAFF; DNA: TGTGCCAGCAGCCAGAGCAGGGGGCAGAACACTGAAGCTTTCTTT
J: TRBJ1-1; D: NA; V: TRBV7-8; size: NA; CDR3: CASSLDRGGTEAFF; DNA: TGTGCCAGCAGCTTAGATCGTGGCGGGACTGAAGCTTTCTTT
J: TRBJ2-2; D: TRBD1; V: TRBV18; size: few; CDR3: CASSQETGTGELFF; DNA: TGTGCCAGCTCACAAGAGACAGGGACCGGGGAGCTGTTTTTT
J: TRBJ2-1; D: TRBD1; V: TRBV9; size: NA; CDR3: CASSVAVGRGFNNEQFF; DNA: TGTGCCAGCAGCGTAGCTGTTGGCAGGGGGTTTAATAATGAGCAGTTCTTC
J: TRBJ1-2; D: NA; V: TRBV10-2; size: few; CDR3: CASSESGLTSYGYTF; DNA: TGCGCCAGCAGTGAGTCTGGGTTAACTAGCTATGGCTACACCTTC
J: TRBJ2-1; D: NA; V: TRBV10-1; size: NA; CDR3: CASSESGGYYNEQFF; DNA: TGCGCCAGCAGTGAGTCTGGCGGCTACTACAATGAGCAGTTCTTC
J: TRBJ1-5; D: NA; V: TRBV29-1; size: NA; CDR3: CRSGKGNQPQHF; DNA: TGCAGGTCGGGGAAGGGCAATCAGCCCCAGCATTTT
J: TRBJ1-6; D: NA; V: TRBV5-6; size: NA; CDR3: CASSPGGLNPNSPLHF; DNA: TGTGCCAGCAGCCCCGGGGGGCTAAACCCTAATTCACCCCTCCACTTT
J: TRBJ2-3; D: TRBD2; V: TRBV5-4; size: few; CDR3: CASSFQRGRADTQYF; DNA: TGTGCCAGCAGCTTCCAGCGGGGGCGGGCAGATACGCAGTATTTT
J: TRBJ1-2; D: NA; V: TRBV5-1; size: NA; CDR3: CASSLGGALVLNYGYTF; DNA: TGCGCCAGCAGCTTGGGGGGCGCCTTGGTCCTTAACTATGGCTACACCTTC
J: TRBJ1-2; D: NA; V: TRBV3-1/TRBV3-2; size: NA; CDR3: CASSQGGQPWGGYTF; DNA: TGTGCCAGCAGCCAAGGAGGACAGCCATGGGGTGGCTACACCTTC
J: TRBJ2-1; D: TRBD2; V: TRBV7-6; size: NA; CDR3: CASSSLAGSYNEQFF; DNA: TGTGCCAGCAGCTCTCTAGCGGGGTCCTACAATGAGCAGTTCTTC
J: TRBJ1-5; D: TRBD1; V: TRBV27; size: NA; CDR3: CASGVPGGDQPQHF; DNA: TGTGCCAGCGGGGTCCCAGGGGGAGATCAGCCCCAGCATTTT
J: TRBJ1-1; D: NA; V: TRBV11-2; size: NA; CDR3: CASSVGLQGLAFF; DNA: TGTGCCAGCAGCGTAGGCCTACAGGGATTGGCTTTCTTT
J: TRBJ2-1; D: TRBD2; V: TRBV4-1; size: NA; CDR3: CASSQVIAGDYNEQFF; DNA: TGCGCCAGCAGCCAAGTCATAGCGGGGGACTACAATGAGCAGTTCTTC
J: TRBJ1-2; D: NA; V: TRBV11-2; size: NA; CDR3: CASSPGLLYGYTF; DNA: TGTGCCAGCAGCCCGGGTCTACTTTATGGCTACACCTTC
J: TRBJ1-2; D: NA; V: TRBV28; size: NA; CDR3: CASSLLGAAGDYGYTF; DNA: TGTGCCAGCAGTTTATTGGGCGCAGCGGGGGACTATGGCTACACCTTC
J: TRBJ2-5; D: TRBD1; V: TRBV28; size: NA; CDR3: CASSARTGYWETQYF; DNA: TGTGCCAGCAGTGCCAGGACAGGCTACTGGGAGACCCAGTACTTC
J: TRBJ1-3; D: TRBD1; V: TRBV11-2; size: NA; CDR3: CASTPGDSSDSGNTIYF; DNA: TGTGCCAGCACCCCGGGGGACAGCTCTGACTCTGGAAACACCATATATTTT
J: TRBJ2-7; D: TRBD1; V: TRBV11-2; size: NA; CDR3: CASSLGDRKTYEQYF; DNA: TGTGCCAGCAGCTTAGGGGACAGGAAGACCTACGAGCAGTACTTC
J: TRBJ2-5; D: TRBD1; V: TRBV25-1; size: NA; CDR3: CASKRQGSSETQYF; DNA: TGTGCCAGCAAAAGACAGGGGTCTTCGGAGACCCAGTACTTC
J: TRBJ2-7; D: TRBD1; V: TRBV10-1; size: NA; CDR3: CASSEPGQGRDEQYF; DNA: TGCGCCAGCAGTGAGCCGGGACAGGGTCGCGACGAGCAGTACTTC
J: TRBJ2-2; D: TRBD2; V: TRBV15; size: few; CDR3: CATSVLSGTGELFF; DNA: TGTGCCACCAGCGTACTTAGCGGGACCGGGGAGCTGTTTTTT
J: TRBJ2-5; D: NA; V: TRBV7-2; size: few; CDR3: CASSLDSKEWETQYF; DNA: TGTGCCAGCAGCCTCGACTCAAAGGAGTGGGAGACCCAGTACTTC
J: TRBJ2-1; D: NA; V: TRBV27; size: NA; CDR3: CASSLKGIIGAPLHEQFF; DNA: TGTGCCAGCAGTTTAAAAGGAATAATAGGGGCCCCTCTCCATGAGCAGTTCTTC